The 8 T cell receptor beta chains given below trace back to one sample, sequenced in a study of cytomegalovirus exposure and HLA in healthy donors. PCR amplification relied on 60 Vbeta primers (plus 13 Jbeta primers). TCRdb keeps only in-frame clones here, not all; method: immunoSEQ multiplex PCR. The data hold approximately 170,000 clones, with roughly 74% observed a single time. The material sequenced was PBMCs. The source is a male donor in good health and CMV-seronegative.

This clone was picked up one time. This chain links TRBV21-1 with TRBJ1-5. TRBV21-1 is a pseudogene segment. The CDR3 is 17 residues long. The chain's CDR3 is CASSSGKPKYSNQPQHF. CDR3 nucleotide sequence: TGTGCCAGCAGCAGCGGTAAGCCTAAGTATAGCAATCAGCCCCAGCATTTT.

The sample holds one count of this clone. The V and J genes are TRBV27 and TRBJ2-7, with TRBD2 as a possible D gene (5 bases). Per germline, CDR1 MNHEY and CDR2 SMNVEV (reference sequence). This CDR3 spans 15 amino acids. V was pared by 0 bases and J by 3 bases, with 12 bases between. CDR3 sequence: CASSLSGGSSYEQYF. CDR3 nucleotide sequence: TGTGCCAGCAGTTTATCTGGTGGGAGTAGCTACGAGCAGTACTTC.

This sequence joins TRBV7-8 and TRBJ1-1, with TRBD1 identical over 9 bases. V was clipped by 4 bases and J by 6 bases; unmatched bases: 15. The CDR3 has 17 residues. CDR1 SGHVS and CDR2 FQNEAQ come from the germline V gene. The CDR3 nucleotides are TGTGCCAGCAGCTCGGCTCCGGGACAGGGAAATTTCGCTGAAGCTTTCTTT. It is translated as CASSSAPGQGNFAEAFF.

The chain recombines TRBV7-9 with TRBJ1-2, with D perhaps TRBD1 (5 bases). The CDR3 runs 16 residues. In germline, CDR1 is SEHNR, CDR2 FQNEAQ (reference sequence). Trimming pared 4 bases from V and 0 bases from J, leaving 15 bases between. For the CDR3, the DNA is TGTGCCAGCAGCTCCGATCTTGGGGCCACTAACTATGGCTACACCTTC. Translating gives CASSSDLGATNYGYTF.

This clone occurred once. The rearrangement uses TRBV5-1 and TRBJ1-4; no clear D gene. The CDR3 extends over 17 amino acids. Trimming cost V 2 bases and J 0 bases, with 14 bases left between them. Looked up from germline, CDR1 is SGHRS and CDR2 is YFSETQ. The CDR3 coding sequence is TGCGCCAGCAGCTTCTCTGCGGGAATAGCAACTAATGAAAAACTGTTTTTT. This codes for CASSFSAGIATNEKLFF.

The J gene is TRBJ2-7, the V gene TRBV2; the match to TRBD1 covers 8 bases. In germline, CDR1 is SNHLY, CDR2 FYNNEI. This CDR3 spans 14 amino acids. V lost 4 bases, J lost 6 bases, and 8 bases stayed unmatched. Here the CDR3 reads CASSAQGATGEQYF. The CDR3 DNA sequence: TGTGCCAGCAGTGCTCAGGGGGCCACGGGCGAGCAGTACTTC.

The chain uses TRBV4-2 and TRBJ2-7; TRBD2 matches at 8 bases. Germline V lookup: CDR1 LGHNA, CDR2 YNFKEQ. With 3 bases clipped from V and 3 bases from J, the junction kept 7 bases outside the gene matches. The CDR3 spans 15 residues. CDR3 sequence: CASSQTGGPDYEQYF. The CDR3 DNA sequence: TGTGCCAGCAGCCAGACGGGAGGGCCTGACTACGAGCAGTACTTC.

The chain combines TRBV6-5 with TRBJ1-1; D uncertain. Trimming pared 0 bases from V and 6 bases from J, leaving 11 bases between. Germline CDR1 and CDR2: MNHEY and SVGAGI. The length of the CDR3 is 14 residues. The CDR3 protein is CASSYSVWQSEAFF. CDR3 nucleotides: TGTGCCAGCAGTTACTCGGTCTGGCAGTCTGAAGCTTTCTTT.